This T cell receptor beta chain appears in the sequencing data of a study of cytomegalovirus exposure and HLA in healthy donors. Study-level information: Among about 179 million T cells, an earlier analysis found around 100 million unique TCR beta sequences. General study findings and limits: Prior analysis indicated that the majority of TCR beta V segments exhibited productivity approximately 87% or approximately 30% of the time.

Trimming shortened V by 3 bases and J by 1 base, and 6 bases separated the two germline ends. The CDR3 runs to 13 residues. Germline V gene sequence: CDR1 KGHSH, CDR2 LQKENI. In the PCR, 60 Vbeta and 13 Jbeta primers were used. This table comes from immunoSEQ multiplex PCR, and its TCRdb copy is limited to in-frame clones, with some not included. This repertoire includes about 65,000 clones. Turning to this clone: No antigen is known for it. Other DNA sequences in the same sample also yield this CDR3.

The TCR was taken from a boy younger than 18 in good health and CMV-seronegative. The genes are TRBV18 and TRBJ1-1; D may be TRBD1 (5 bases). The sample was PBMCs. The CDR3 DNA reads TGTGCCAGCTCACCGGGGGGGAACACTGAAGCTTTCTTT. It yields the protein CASSPGGNTEAFF.